A selection of T cell receptor beta chains follows, all from one sample in a study of shared clonotypes between healthy human individuals. Assay used: immunoSEQ multiplex PCR; TCRdb lists only in-frame clones, some missing. The table lists under 2.5 million clones, around 90% of them singletons. The sample was naive CD4+ T cells from PBMCs. These TCRs come from a man aged 18 to 30 in good health. Some clones in this sample may be carry-over from other donors' samples. The CDR3 runs from the conserved cysteine through the conserved F or W. A D gene is named only where the DNA matches it firmly. Rows may omit the clone size; those that give it use once, few, many or a size class.

NA,TRBJ2-3,TRBD1,TRBV9,TGTGCCAGCAGCGTCGATCTCAGTAACAGGGGGACAGATACGCAGTATTTT,CASSVDLSNRGTDTQYF
NA,TRBJ1-4,TRBD1,TRBV5-1,TGCGCCAGCAGCTTGGGGGACAGGGTTTACACTAATGAAAAACTGTTTTTT,CASSLGDRVYTNEKLFF
NA,TRBJ2-7,TRBD2,TRBV4-3,TGCGCCAGCAGCCCTCGACTAGCCAACTACGAGCAGTACTTC,CASSPRLANYEQYF
NA,TRBJ2-5,TRBD2,TRBV5-4,TGTGCCAGCAGCCGGGGAGAGGGGAGGGCCCAAGAGACCCAGTACTTC,CASSRGEGRAQETQYF
once,TRBJ2-5,TRBD1,TRBV9,TGTGCCAGCAGCGCGGCAGGGGGCAGGGGGCGTGAGACCCAGTACTTC,CASSAAGGRGRETQYF
NA,TRBJ1-2,NA,TRBV28,TGTGCCAGCACCCTGCTAGGGACCTATGGCTACACCTTC,CASTLLGTYGYTF
NA,TRBJ2-1,NA,TRBV5-8,TGTGCCAGCAGCTTGGACTGGCCCTCCTACAATGAGCAGTTCTTC,CASSLDWPSYNEQFF
NA,TRBJ1-3,NA,TRBV19,TGTGCCAGTAGTTACGCCAGAAGCTCTGGAAACACCATATATTTT,CASSYARSSGNTIYF
once,TRBJ2-1,TRBD2,TRBV27,TGTGCCAGCAGAGTGAGGAGGACTAGCGGGTACAATGAGCAGTTCTTC,CASRVRRTSGYNEQFF
NA,TRBJ2-2,NA,TRBV7-3,TGTGCCAGCAGCTTAAGGGTGACCGGGGAGCTGTTTTTT,CASSLRVTGELFF
NA,TRBJ1-5,TRBD1,TRBV6-5,TGTGCCAGCAGTTTAACAGGGGGCGACGATCAGCCCCAGCATTTT,CASSLTGGDDQPQHF
NA,TRBJ2-7,NA,TRBV11-2,TGTGCCAGCAGCTTAGAGACATCCGAGCAGTACTTC,CASSLETSEQYF
NA,TRBJ2-7,TRBD2,TRBV18,TGTGCCAGCTCACCACCCGGGTTGGGGCAGACTAGCGGCGTCTCCTACGAGCAGTACTTC,CASSPPGLGQTSGVSYEQYF
NA,TRBJ1-1,TRBD1,TRBV11-2,TGTGCCAGCAGCCCGAGGGTAGGGACAGGGGGGACTGAAGCTTTCTTT,CASSPRVGTGGTEAFF
NA,TRBJ2-3,NA,TRBV28,TGTGCCAGCATTGGCACAGATACGCAGTATTTT,CASIGTDTQYF
NA,TRBJ2-5,TRBD2,TRBV11-3,TGTGCCAGCAGCCGGGGGGGTTCGGAGACCCAGTACTTC,CASSRGGSETQYF
NA,TRBJ2-5,TRBD1,TRBV5-1,TGCGCCAGCAGTAGGGGACAGGGCGAAATTCAAGAGACCCAGTACTTC,CASSRGQGEIQETQYF
NA,TRBJ2-1,NA,TRBV7-3,TGTGCCAGCAGCTTAAGCCCCCATCCCAGGACCAATGAGCAGTTCTTC,CASSLSPHPRTNEQFF
NA,TRBJ1-4,TRBD1,TRBV5-6,TGTGCCAGCAGCCGACGGGACAGTAATGAAAAACTGTTTTTT,CASSRRDSNEKLFF
NA,TRBJ2-5,NA,TRBV9,TGTGCCAGCAGCGTAGACCGGTGGCGAGAGACCCAGTACTTC,CASSVDRWRETQYF
NA,TRBJ1-2,NA,TRBV7-2,TGTGCCAGCAGCACCCCGGGGGACGGCAATGGCTACACCTTC,CASSTPGDGNGYTF
NA,TRBJ2-1,TRBD1,TRBV19,TGTGCCAGTTCCCGGGACAGGGGCAATGAGCAGTTCTTC,CASSRDRGNEQFF
NA,TRBJ2-7,TRBD2,TRBV2,TGTGCCAGCAGTACTAGCGGGGGCAGCTCCTACGAGCAGTACTTC,CASSTSGGSSYEQYF
NA,TRBJ2-7,TRBD1,TRBV28,TGTGCCAGCAGTTTAGCTGGGACAGGGACATCCTACGAGCAGTACTTC,CASSLAGTGTSYEQYF
NA,TRBJ2-2,NA,TRBV15,TGTGCCACCGGGTTAGGGGGGAACACCGGGGAGCTGTTTTTT,CATGLGGNTGELFF
NA,TRBJ1-3,NA,TRBV1,TGCACCAGCAGCGCCCAAGGGGTTTCAAACACCATATATTTT,CTSSAQGVSNTIYF
NA,TRBJ2-7,NA,TRBV14,TGTGCCAGCAGCCAGCGCTTGGGAGACCCCGTAGGGGGAGTCTTC,CASSQRLGDPVGGVF
NA,TRBJ2-3,NA,TRBV18,TGTGCCAGCTCACCCAGGGAACACTCCACAGATACGCAGTATTTT,CASSPREHSTDTQYF
NA,TRBJ2-1,TRBD2,TRBV15,TGTGCCACCAGCAGAGACCCGGGAGGGATTCAAAATGAGCAGTTCTTC,CATSRDPGGIQNEQFF
NA,TRBJ2-1,NA,TRBV28,TGTGCCAGCAGTGGAGAAGGGGCGGGGTACAATGAGCAGTTCTTC,CASSGEGAGYNEQFF
NA,TRBJ2-7,NA,TRBV25-1,TGTGCCAGCAGTGAATACAGCGCTTCCTACGAGCAGTACTTC,CASSEYSASYEQYF
once,TRBJ2-2,NA,TRBV11-3,TGTGCCAGCAGCTTAGGAGGGGGAAACACCGGGGAGCTGTTTTTT,CASSLGGGNTGELFF
few,TRBJ1-1,NA,TRBV2,TGTGCCAGCAATGGGTGGTCGGAGACTGAAGCTTTCTTT,CASNGWSETEAFF
NA,TRBJ2-1,TRBD2,TRBV11-3,TGTGCCAGCAGTACAGCGGGAAACAATGAGCAGTTCTTC,CASSTAGNNEQFF
NA,TRBJ1-2,NA,TRBV5-1,TGCGCCAGCAGCTCAGGCGGGCCTGACTATGGCTACACCTTC,CASSSGGPDYGYTF
once,TRBJ1-5,NA,TRBV19,TGTGCCAGTAGTGTCTCCGTGGGGGGTAGTCAGCCCCAGCATTTT,CASSVSVGGSQPQHF
NA,TRBJ1-2,NA,TRBV5-4,TGTGCCAGCAGCTTGGGCGGAAACTATGGCTACACCTTC,CASSLGGNYGYTF
NA,TRBJ2-7,TRBD2,TRBV19,TGTGCCAGTAGTCAATCCTCGAGGGGGCTAGCGGGAGTTTACGAGCAGTACTTC,CASSQSSRGLAGVYEQYF
NA,TRBJ1-2,TRBD1,TRBV6-5,TGTGCCAGTGGGACAGGGGCTGGCTACACCTTC,CASGTGAGYTF
NA,TRBJ2-1,TRBD2,TRBV7-2,TGTGCCAGCAGCACGGGACTAGCGGGAGTGAATGAGCAGTTCTTC,CASSTGLAGVNEQFF
NA,TRBJ1-5,NA,TRBV6-1,TGTGCCAGCAGTGAAGGCAGGGGTAGCGAGGAGCCCCAGCATTTT,CASSEGRGSEEPQHF
NA,TRBJ2-5,TRBD2,TRBV15,TGTGCCACCACCCCGGGACTAGCGGGAGAAGAGACCCAGTACTTC,CATTPGLAGEETQYF
once,TRBJ2-7,TRBD2,TRBV5-1,TGCGCCAGCAGCTTGGAACCGGGACTAGCGTTTTACGAGCAGTACTTC,CASSLEPGLAFYEQYF
NA,TRBJ1-5,NA,TRBV18,TGTGCCAGCTCACCAGATAGGGGTGACTATCAGCCCCAGCATTTT,CASSPDRGDYQPQHF
NA,TRBJ2-1,TRBD2,TRBV11-3,TGTGCCAGCAGCTTAGAGGCTAGCGGGGACAATGAGCAGTTCTTC,CASSLEASGDNEQFF
NA,TRBJ1-1,NA,TRBV6-5,TGTGCCAGCAATTACAACAGGGAAGCTTTCTTT,CASNYNREAFF
NA,TRBJ2-7,TRBD1,TRBV19,TGTGCCAGTAGTATCGGGGACAGGGTCTCCTACGAGCAGTACTTC,CASSIGDRVSYEQYF